These T cell receptor beta chains were read from a single sample in a study of shared clonotypes between healthy human individuals. Libraries were prepared by immunoSEQ multiplex PCR; TCRdb keeps only in-frame clonotypes and omits some of them. The sample has some 2,000,000 clones; around 95% are singletons. The specimen was naive CD4+ T cells sorted from blood. The receptors derive from a man aged 18 to 29 in good health. The CDR3 runs from the conserved cysteine through the conserved F or W. D genes are given only for firm matches. Size is stated for part of the rows, as once, few or many counts, or as a class when the clone is expanded.

TRBV7-2,.,TRBD1,TRBJ1-2,CASRPPWTGHGYTF,TGTGCCAGCAGGCCACCTTGGACAGGGCATGGCTACACCTTC
TRBV7-3,.,TRBD1,TRBJ2-2,CASSEEDRGNTGELFF,TGTGCCAGCAGCGAAGAGGACAGGGGGAACACCGGGGAGCTGTTTTTT
TRBV6-5,.,.,TRBJ1-4,CASSRDNEKLFF,TGTGCCAGCAGCCGAGATAATGAAAAACTGTTTTTT
TRBV4-1,.,.,TRBJ1-2,CAGSPSEGFGYTF,TGCGCCGGCAGCCCTAGTGAGGGGTTTGGCTACACCTTC
TRBV6-1,.,.,TRBJ2-5,CASSELTGTETQYF,TGTGCCAGCAGTGAACTTACGGGTACGGAGACCCAGTACTTC
TRBV18,once,TRBD2,TRBJ2-7,CASSSLAGAPVGQQYF,TGTGCCAGCTCCTCCCTAGCGGGGGCCCCTGTAGGACAGCAGTACTTC
TRBV28,.,.,TRBJ1-3,CASSEATGFSSGNTIYF,TGTGCCAGCAGTGAAGCGACAGGTTTTTCCTCTGGAAACACCATATATTTT
TRBV25-1,once,.,TRBJ1-4,CASSAGISSNEKLFF,TGTGCCAGCTCCGCCGGCATATCCTCTAATGAAAAACTGTTTTTT
TRBV15,.,.,TRBJ1-1,CATSRDPPGTEAFF,TGTGCCACCAGCAGAGATCCCCCTGGGACTGAAGCTTTCTTT
TRBV11-2,.,.,TRBJ2-7,CASSLSGATYEQYF,TGTGCCAGCAGCTTATCCGGGGCAACCTACGAGCAGTACTTC
TRBV9,once,.,TRBJ2-3,CASSVGTNRGTDTQYF,TGTGCCAGCAGCGTAGGGACTAATCGAGGCACAGATACGCAGTATTTT
TRBV5-1,.,.,TRBJ2-1,CASSSASLDSEQFF,TGCGCCAGCAGCTCGGCTAGCTTAGACAGTGAGCAGTTCTTC
TRBV11-1,.,TRBD1,TRBJ2-7,CASRGDRVEQYF,TGTGCCAGCAGGGGGGACAGGGTCGAGCAGTACTTC